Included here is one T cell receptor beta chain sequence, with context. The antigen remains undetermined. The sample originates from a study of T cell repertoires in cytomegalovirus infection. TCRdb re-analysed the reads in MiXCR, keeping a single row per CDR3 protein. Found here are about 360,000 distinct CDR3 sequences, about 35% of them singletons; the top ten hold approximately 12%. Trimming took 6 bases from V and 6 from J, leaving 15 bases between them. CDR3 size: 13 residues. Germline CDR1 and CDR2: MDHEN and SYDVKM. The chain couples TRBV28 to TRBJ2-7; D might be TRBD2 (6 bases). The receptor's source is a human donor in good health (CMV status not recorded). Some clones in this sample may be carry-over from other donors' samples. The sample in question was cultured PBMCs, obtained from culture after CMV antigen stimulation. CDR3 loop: CASRGLRRAEQYF. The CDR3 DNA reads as TGTGCCAGCAGGGGACTGCGAAGGGCCGAGCAGTACTTC.